This paragraph covers one TCR beta chain sequence. Its antigen is still unknown. This CDR3 comprises 13 residues. Germline V gene sequence: CDR1 SGHTA, CDR2 FQGNSA. V lost 8 bases, J lost 7 bases, and 15 bases lay in between. The sample comes from a study of T cell responses to AZD1222 COVID-19 vaccine. Study-wide results and caveats: Regions 160-218 and 743-854 held dominance among vaccine-associated CD4 TCRs, which spanned spike. At baseline, just a handful of AZD1222 recipients tested seropositive. Donors, mostly white British, included more females; clonal diversity was possibly underestimated.

Pooling was applied to second doses at about 4 or about 12 weeks. The protocol was immunoSEQ multiplex PCR, while the TCRdb copy is restricted to in-frame clones and leaves out a portion. The sample records under 200,000 clones, around 90% being singletons. The TCR originated in an adult who received the AZD1222 COVID-19 vaccine. The material sequenced was peripheral blood, taken 28 days after the second AZD1222 dose. V usage is TRBV7-2 and J usage is TRBJ2-1; no clear D. The CDR3 protein is CASSDGRLNEQFF. CDR3 nucleotide sequence: TGTGCCAGCTCCGACGGACGTCTTAATGAGCAGTTCTTC.